This record concerns one T cell receptor beta chain sequence. Its antigen remains unidentified. Unique molecular identifiers featured in how the TCRbeta library was prepared. A single record per CDR3 protein comes from TCRdb applying MiXCR to the PCR reads. The sample shows around 440,000 distinct CDR3 sequences, 15% to 20% of them seen only once. CDR3 length equals 14 residues. With 1 base removed from V and 7 bases from J, the gap between germline ends came to 11 bases. CDR1 SGDLS and CDR2 YYNGEE come from the germline V gene. The data belong to a study of T-cell reconstitution after alpha-beta-depleted transplantation in children. Study-level results: TCRbeta diversity was high at day 60 in some patients (a result of surviving recipient T cells and thymic progenitors). T-cell counts and diversity at one year post-transplant came mainly from newly produced T cells.

V gene TRBV9 combines with J gene TRBJ2-2; D ambiguous. The input for sequencing was PBMCs, mostly from graft donor cells, taken 360 days after TCRalphabeta/CD19-depleted stem cell transplant. This receptor was obtained from a boy under two years old who had a stem cell transplant for Wiskott-Aldrich syndrome, so the T cells may come from the graft donor. CDR3 loop: CASSVSGDVGELFF. As DNA, the CDR3 is TGTGCCAGCAGCGTATCCGGAGATGTCGGGGAGCTGTTTTTT. Full variable domain (remainder filled in from reference TRBV9 and TRBJ2-2): DSGVTQTPKHLITATGQRVTLRCSPRSGDLSVYWYQQSLDQGLQFLIQYYNGEERAKGNILERFSAQQFPDLHSELNLSSLELGDSALYFCASSVSGDVGELFFGEGSRLTVL.